The 25 T cell receptor beta chains presented below share a single source sample, sequenced in a study of blood T cell repertoires in COVID-19 (dated by TCRdb to about 2020). The library was prepared using the immunoSEQ multiplex PCR assay. TCRdb provides this immuneACCESS table in a form limited to in-frame rearrangements. Some clones are lacking; in checked studies, under half of them reflect an unresolved V gene, and why the rest are absent is not known. A total of about 88,000 clones appear in this sample, about 92% of them only once. The ten largest clones take up more than 6% of the sample. The sample taken for sequencing was peripheral blood. These receptors all stem from a young man with COVID-19, enrolled during active disease.

The chain carries TRBV7-3 and TRBJ1-1; the D gene is possibly TRBD1 (5 bases). Germline CDR1 SGHTA, CDR2 FQGTGA. CDR3 length: 15 amino acids. V was shortened by 4 bases and J by 4 bases, with 16 bases between the two germline ends. The chain's CDR3 is CASSSVGLQITEAFF. In nucleotides, the CDR3 is TGTGCCAGCAGCTCGGTGGGACTACAAATCACTGAAGCTTTCTTT.

The CDR3 region has the DNA TGTGCCACCAGCAGAGATTTGCAGGCTGAAGCTTTCTTT. It translates to CATSRDLQAEAFF. The gene calls are TRBV15 and TRBJ1-1; D gene unclear. V was shortened by 0 bases and J by 6 bases, with 8 bases between the two germline ends. This CDR3 contains 13 residues. Germline assignment: CDR1 LNHNV and CDR2 YYDKDF (reference sequence).

Here the CDR3 reads CASSESLAATYEQYF. CDR3 nucleotides: TGTGCCAGCAGTGAATCCTTGGCGGCCACCTACGAGCAGTACTTC. This chain connects TRBV25-1 to TRBJ2-7; no clear D gene. The length of the CDR3 is 15 residues. Germline-derived CDR1 and CDR2 are MGHDK and SYGVNS. V shed 1 base and J shed 2 bases, with 12 bases lying between them.

The chain employs TRBV4-1 and TRBJ2-7; D possibly corresponds to TRBD2 (5 bases). Per germline, CDR1 MGHRA and CDR2 YSYEKL. The CDR3 covers 17 residues. The V gene lost 0 bases and the J gene lost 3 bases, with 18 bases spanning the gap. The CDR3 spells CASSQDLSGNSLYEQYF. For the CDR3, the DNA is TGCGCCAGCAGCCAAGATCTTTCCGGGAACAGCCTCTACGAGCAGTACTTC.

V and J are TRBV28 and TRBJ2-2, with TRBD1 identical over 11 bases. The CDR3 is made up of 16 amino acids. Trimming cost V 4 bases and J 6 bases; bases outside gene matches: 7. In germline, CDR1 is MDHEN, CDR2 SYDVKM. CDR3 in amino acids: CASSSPGQGVAGELFF. The CDR3, as DNA: TGTGCCAGCAGTTCTCCGGGACAGGGGGTGGCCGGGGAGCTGTTTTTT.

The V gene is TRBV5-1, the J gene TRBJ1-3, with D unclear. The CDR3 is 15 amino acids. Germline V gives CDR1 SGHRS, CDR2 YFSETQ. V was shortened by 4 bases and J by 7 bases, with 18 bases between the two germline ends. CDR3 residues: CASSTGNLPENTIYF. The CDR3 DNA reads as TGCGCCAGCAGCACCGGGAACTTGCCGGAGAACACCATATATTTT.

V is TRBV7-7 and J is TRBJ2-1; tentatively, D is TRBD2 (5 bases). The V end was cut by 1 base, the J end by 10 bases, with 11 bases between. The CDR3 consists of 13 residues. Germline loops: CDR1 SSHAT, CDR2 FNYEAQ (reference sequence). The CDR3 bases are TGTGCCAGCAGCTTAGATAGTTCGGGAGAGCAGTTCTTC. It codes for CASSLDSSGEQFF.

This clone has a handful of counts. The chain links TRBV12-3 or TRBV12-4 to TRBJ1-6, with TRBD1 matching 7 bases. After removal of 6 bases from V and 9 bases from J, the junction contained 5 bases not matched to a gene. The CDR3 extends over 13 amino acids. CDR3 nucleotides: TGTGCCAGCAGCCCGACAGGGACTTCACCCCTCCACTTT. This translates into CASSPTGTSPLHF.

J is TRBJ2-2 and V is TRBV7-9, with TRBD1 matching over 8 bases. There are 15 residues in the CDR3. The germline CDR1 and CDR2 sequences are SEHNR and FQNEAQ (reference sequence). The V and J ends lost 3 bases and 5 bases, in that order; junction bases with no gene match: 5. The CDR3 nucleotides read TGTGCCAGCAGCTTCCAAACAGGGGGAACCGGGGAGCTGTTTTTT. It encodes CASSFQTGGTGELFF.

V is TRBV27 and J is TRBJ2-1; D is unclear. Between the trimmed V and J ends, which lost 6 bases and 3 bases, there was a span of 6 bases. Looked up from germline, CDR1 is MNHEY and CDR2 is SMNVEV (reference sequence). This CDR3 contains 12 residues. In nucleotides, the CDR3 is TGTGCCAGCAGGTCCTACTACAATGAGCAGTTCTTC. Translated: CASRSYYNEQFF.

V and J are TRBV5-1 and TRBJ2-3; D is unresolved. Trimming took off 0 bases at V and 6 bases at J, with 8 bases between the two ends. CDR1 and CDR2 (germline): SGHRS, YFSETQ. CDR3 length equals 13 residues. Here the CDR3 DNA reads TGCGCCAGCAGCTTGGGTTTCCGGGATACGCAGTATTTT. This encodes CASSLGFRDTQYF.

The V gene is TRBV4-1, the J gene TRBJ2-7, with D maybe TRBD2 (6 bases). Per the germline V gene, CDR1 is MGHRA and CDR2 is YSYEKL. With 5 bases removed from V and 0 bases from J, the gap between germline ends came to 14 bases. This CDR3 comprises 15 residues. CDR3 sequence: CASSYRVADSYEQYF. The CDR3, as DNA: TGCGCCAGCAGCTACCGAGTAGCGGACTCCTACGAGCAGTACTTC.

CDR3 nucleotides: TGTGCCAGCAGCCGGGGACAGGGGAGGTACAATGAGCAGTTCTTC. Amino acid sequence: CASSRGQGRYNEQFF. The chain couples TRBV7-3 to TRBJ2-1; 10 nucleotides agree with TRBD1. Per germline, CDR1 SGHTA and CDR2 FQGTGA. The CDR3 is made up of 15 amino acids. The trim removed 5 bases at V and 4 bases at J, leaving 5 bases unmatched.

The chain carries TRBV27 and TRBJ2-1; 8 nucleotides agree with TRBD2. The CDR3 totals 15 residues. The V gene end was trimmed by 6 bases and the J gene end by 4 bases; junction bases not matched to a gene: 8. Germline V gene lookup returns CDR1 MNHEY and CDR2 SMNVEV (reference sequence). The CDR3 DNA is TGTGCCAGCAGCCCCTTAGCGGGAATTTACAATGAGCAGTTCTTC. Encoded protein: CASSPLAGIYNEQFF.

This clone has a handful of counts. The chain recombines TRBV19 with TRBJ2-7; 10 positions agree with TRBD1. Looked up from germline, CDR1 is LNHDA and CDR2 is SQIVND (reference sequence). Unmatched junction bases numbered 9, after V lost 5 bases and J lost 5 bases. This CDR3 is built from 15 residues. Here the CDR3 reads CASSLTGTGADEQYF. The DNA of the CDR3 is TGTGCCAGTAGTCTTACCGGGACAGGGGCTGACGAGCAGTACTTC.

With respect to this clone: Relative to the germline gene, one junction end is altered; a read error may explain this. The CDR3 bases are TGTGCCAGCTCACCATCGGCGGAATCCTACACCCGCTCAAACTTC. Encoded protein: CASSPSAESYTRSNF. V and J are TRBV18 and TRBJ2-7; D remains unclear. Germline loops: CDR1 KGHSH, CDR2 LQKENI. The CDR3 spans 15 residues.

The rearrangement uses TRBV10-3 and TRBJ1-2; TRBD1 is a possible D gene (6 bases). This CDR3 has 11 residues. The V gene lost 6 bases and the J gene lost 8 bases, with 10 bases spanning the gap. Germline V lookup: CDR1 ENHRY, CDR2 SYGVKD. The CDR3, as DNA: TGTGCCATCAGCCTAGGGGGAGGCTACACCTTC. Its translation: CAISLGGGYTF.

This chain connects TRBV7-6 to TRBJ1-1; 7 bases agree with TRBD1. V lost 2 bases to trimming and J lost 5 bases; unmatched junction nucleotides: 17. In germline, CDR1 is SGHVS, CDR2 FNYEAQ. The CDR3 is 18 residues long. CDR3: CASSLKVRTPIRGTEAFF. The CDR3 nucleotides are TGTGCCAGCAGCTTAAAGGTGCGAACACCCATCAGGGGGACTGAAGCTTTCTTT.

The rearrangement joins TRBV5-6 to TRBJ1-1, with 7 positions matching TRBD1. J was trimmed by 5 bases and V by 2 bases; bases with no gene match: 3. CDR3 length: 13 amino acids. Germline V CDR1 and CDR2: SGHDT, YYEEEE. The CDR3 bases are TGTGCCAGCAGCTTTATCAGGGGGACTGAAGCTTTCTTT. It translates to CASSFIRGTEAFF.

This sequence joins TRBV18 and TRBJ2-7; possible D gene TRBD2, 6 bases. The CDR3 length is 15 residues. The V end was cut by 3 bases, the J end by 4 bases, with 16 bases between. Germline V gene sequence: CDR1 KGHSH, CDR2 LQKENI. The CDR3 reads CASSPGGRENYEQYF. The CDR3 DNA reads as TGTGCCAGCTCACCTGGTGGACGGGAGAATTACGAGCAGTACTTC.

This rearrangement joins TRBV28 to TRBJ2-7; 8 nucleotides line up with TRBD2. The CDR3 loop spans 15 amino acids. The junction had 10 bases not matched to a gene; V was cut back by 6 bases and J by 3 bases. From germline, CDR1 is MDHEN and CDR2 SYDVKM. The CDR3 sequence: CASSPALAGLYEQYF. CDR3 bases: TGTGCCAGCAGCCCTGCCCTAGCGGGCCTCTACGAGCAGTACTTC. Full variable domain (rest looked up from reference TRBV28 and TRBJ2-7): DVKVTQSSRYLVKRTGEKVFLECVQDMDHENMFWYRQDPGLGLRLIYFSYDVKMKEKGDIPEGYSVSREKKERFSLILESASTNQTSMYLCASSPALAGLYEQYFGPGTRLTVT.

Here the CDR3 reads CASSSDRGRISSYNEQFF. The CDR3 coding sequence is TGTGCCAGCAGTTCAGACAGGGGGCGTATAAGCTCCTACAATGAGCAGTTCTTC. J is TRBJ2-1 and V is TRBV28; 10 bases fit TRBD1. Germline CDR1 reads MDHEN; CDR2 reads SYDVKM. CDR3 size: 18 residues. V trimming: 4 bases; J trimming: 0 bases; junction bases outside the gene matches: 9.

V is TRBV11-2 and J is TRBJ1-3, with TRBD1 as a possible D gene (5 bases). CDR1 is SGHAT, CDR2 FQNNGV, per germline. Trimming cost V 0 bases and J 3 bases, with 12 bases left between them. The CDR3 length is 16 residues. The CDR3 region is CASSLDTGLNGNTIYF. CDR3 nucleotide sequence: TGTGCCAGCAGCTTAGACACAGGCTTAAATGGAAACACCATATATTTT.

CDR3 nucleotides: TGTGCCAGCTCACCACCTGACAGGGCAGGAGGCTACACCTTC. It specifies CASSPPDRAGGYTF. The V gene is TRBV18, the J gene TRBJ1-2, with 7 bases lining up with TRBD1. Germline V gene lookup returns CDR1 KGHSH and CDR2 LQKENI. This CDR3 has 14 amino acids. The ends lost 0 bases at V and 8 bases at J; junction bases unmatched: 6.

This clone was counted between two and nine times. This rearrangement joins TRBV11-2 to TRBJ2-1; the match to TRBD2 covers 9 bases. Germline V gene sequence: CDR1 SGHAT, CDR2 FQNNGV. V trimming: 5 bases; J trimming: 4 bases; junction bases outside the gene matches: 12. CDR3 length: 17 residues. The CDR3 DNA reads as TGTGCCAGCAGCCTTCGCGGGGTAGCGGGAGAGTACAATGAGCAGTTCTTC. Translation gives CASSLRGVAGEYNEQFF. Using reference TRBV11-2 and TRBJ2-1 for the parts outside the CDR3, the full variable domain is EAGVAQSPRYKIIEKRQSVAFWCNPISGHATLYWYQQILGQGPKLLIQFQNNGVVDDSQLPKDRFSAERLKGVDSTLKIQPAKLEDSAVYLCASSLRGVAGEYNEQFFGPGTRLTVL.